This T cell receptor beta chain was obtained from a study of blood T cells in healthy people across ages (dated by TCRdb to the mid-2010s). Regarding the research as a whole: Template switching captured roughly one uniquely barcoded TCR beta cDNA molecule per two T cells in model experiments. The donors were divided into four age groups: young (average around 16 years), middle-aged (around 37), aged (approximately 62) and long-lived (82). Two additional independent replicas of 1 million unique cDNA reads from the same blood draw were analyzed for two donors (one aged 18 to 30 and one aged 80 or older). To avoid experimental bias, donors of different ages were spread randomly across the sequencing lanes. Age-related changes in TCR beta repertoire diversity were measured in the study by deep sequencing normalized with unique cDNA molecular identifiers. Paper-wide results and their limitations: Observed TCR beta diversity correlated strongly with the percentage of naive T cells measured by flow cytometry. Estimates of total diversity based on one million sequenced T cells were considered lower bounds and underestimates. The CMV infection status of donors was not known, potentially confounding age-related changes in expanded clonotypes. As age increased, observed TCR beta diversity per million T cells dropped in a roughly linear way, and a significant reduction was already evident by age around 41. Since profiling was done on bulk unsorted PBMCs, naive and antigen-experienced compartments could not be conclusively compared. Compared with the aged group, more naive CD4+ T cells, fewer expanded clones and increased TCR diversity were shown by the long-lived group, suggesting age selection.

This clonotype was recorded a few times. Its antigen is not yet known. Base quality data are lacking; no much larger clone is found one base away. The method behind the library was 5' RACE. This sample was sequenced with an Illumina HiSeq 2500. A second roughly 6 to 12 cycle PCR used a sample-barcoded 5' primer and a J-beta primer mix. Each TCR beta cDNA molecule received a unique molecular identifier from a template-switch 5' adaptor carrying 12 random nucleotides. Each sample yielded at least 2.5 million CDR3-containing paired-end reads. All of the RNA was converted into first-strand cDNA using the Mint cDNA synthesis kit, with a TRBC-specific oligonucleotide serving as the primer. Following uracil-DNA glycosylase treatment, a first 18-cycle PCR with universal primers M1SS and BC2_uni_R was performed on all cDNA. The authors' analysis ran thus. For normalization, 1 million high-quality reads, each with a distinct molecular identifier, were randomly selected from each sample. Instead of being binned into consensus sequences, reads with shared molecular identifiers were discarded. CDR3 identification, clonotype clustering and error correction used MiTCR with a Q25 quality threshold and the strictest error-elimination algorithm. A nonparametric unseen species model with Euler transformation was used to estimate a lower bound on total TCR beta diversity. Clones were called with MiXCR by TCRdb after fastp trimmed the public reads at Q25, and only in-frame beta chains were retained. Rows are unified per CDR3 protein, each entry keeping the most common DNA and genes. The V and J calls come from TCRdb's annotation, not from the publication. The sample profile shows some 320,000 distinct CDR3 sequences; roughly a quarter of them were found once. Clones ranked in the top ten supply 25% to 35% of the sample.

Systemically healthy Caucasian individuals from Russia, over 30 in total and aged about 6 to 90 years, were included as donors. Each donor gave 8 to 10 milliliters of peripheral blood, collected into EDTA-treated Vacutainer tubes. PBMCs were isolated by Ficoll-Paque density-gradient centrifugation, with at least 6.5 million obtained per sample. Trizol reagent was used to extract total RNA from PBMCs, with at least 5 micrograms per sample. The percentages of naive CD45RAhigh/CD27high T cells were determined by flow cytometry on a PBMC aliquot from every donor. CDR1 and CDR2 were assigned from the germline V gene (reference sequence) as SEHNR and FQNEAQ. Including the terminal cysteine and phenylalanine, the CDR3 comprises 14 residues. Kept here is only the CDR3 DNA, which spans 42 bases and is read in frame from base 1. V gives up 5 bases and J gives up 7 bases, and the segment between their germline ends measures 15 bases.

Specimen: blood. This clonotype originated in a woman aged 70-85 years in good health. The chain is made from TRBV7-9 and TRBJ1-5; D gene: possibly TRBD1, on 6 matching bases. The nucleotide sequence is TGTGCCAGCAGCCCAGGGGACACGCTGCAGCCCCAGCATTTT. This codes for CASSPGDTLQPQHF.